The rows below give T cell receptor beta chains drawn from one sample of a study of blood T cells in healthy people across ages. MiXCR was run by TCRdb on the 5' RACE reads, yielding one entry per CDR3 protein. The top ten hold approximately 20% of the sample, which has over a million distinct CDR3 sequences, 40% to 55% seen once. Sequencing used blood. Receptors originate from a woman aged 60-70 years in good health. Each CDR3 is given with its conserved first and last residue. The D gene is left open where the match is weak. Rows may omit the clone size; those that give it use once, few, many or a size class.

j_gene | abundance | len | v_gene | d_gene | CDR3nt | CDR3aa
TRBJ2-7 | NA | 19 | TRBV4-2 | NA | TGTGCCAGCAGCCAAGAAGTTGGGGGAGGCGGCTTATTGACCTACGAGCAGTACTTC | CASSQEVGGGGLLTYEQYF
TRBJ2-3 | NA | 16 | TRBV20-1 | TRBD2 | TGCAGTGCTAGCCCCAGACTAGCGGGAGTGCTCGGTACGCAGTATTTT | CSASPRLAGVLGTQYF
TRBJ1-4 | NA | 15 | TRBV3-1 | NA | TGTGCCAGCAGCCAAGATAGGGGCCCGAGGGTTGGACTGTTTTTT | CASSQDRGPRVGLFF
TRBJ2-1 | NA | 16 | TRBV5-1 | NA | TGCGCCAGCAGCCTGGGAGGGACAGCGTTGACCAATGAGCAGTTCTTC | CASSLGGTALTNEQFF
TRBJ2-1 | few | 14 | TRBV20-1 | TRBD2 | TGCAGCTTTACCGGGACTAGCGGGTTTACTGAGCAGTTCTTC | CSFTGTSGFTEQFF
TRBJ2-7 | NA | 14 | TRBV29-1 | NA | TGCAGCGCCGTGGGAGGACAGAGGGTTGGCGAGCAGTACTTC | CSAVGGQRVGEQYF
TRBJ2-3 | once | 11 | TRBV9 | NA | TGTGCCAGCAGCGGCGCAAATACGCAGTATTTT | CASSGANTQYF
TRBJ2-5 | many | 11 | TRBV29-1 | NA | TGCAGCGTAACCCAAGGGGAGACCCAGTACTTC | CSVTQGETQYF
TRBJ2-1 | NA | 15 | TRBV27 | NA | TGTGCCAGCCAACGACACCAAGAGTCCTACAATGAGCAGTTCTTC | CASQRHQESYNEQFF
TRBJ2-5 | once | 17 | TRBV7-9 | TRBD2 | TGTGCCAGCAGCCTGAGACGGACTAGCGGGAGGGGAGAGACCCAGTACTTC | CASSLRRTSGRGETQYF
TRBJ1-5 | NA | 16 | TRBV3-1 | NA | TGTGCCAGCAGCCAAGGAAGCGGGGTTGGTGCGAGGCCCCAGCATTTT | CASSQGSGVGARPQHF
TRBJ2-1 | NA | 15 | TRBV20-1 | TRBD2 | TGCAGTGCGAGGACGGGGGGCCGGGGGGGCAATGAGCAGTTCTTC | CSARTGGRGGNEQFF
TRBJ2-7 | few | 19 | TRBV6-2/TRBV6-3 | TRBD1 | TGTGCCAGCAGTTACAACAGACAGGGGAGCCGTCCGCCTATATACGAGCAGTACTTC | CASSYNRQGSRPPIYEQYF
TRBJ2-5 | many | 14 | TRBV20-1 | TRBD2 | TGCAGTGCTTTCCGGACTAGCGGGTGGGAGACCCAGTACTTC | CSAFRTSGWETQYF
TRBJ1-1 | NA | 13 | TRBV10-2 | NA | TGCGCCAGCAAGACCTTTGGGGGGGCTGAAGCTTTCTTT | CASKTFGGAEAFF
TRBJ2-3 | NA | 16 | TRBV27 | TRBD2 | TGTGCCAGCAGTTCCCCGGGACTAGAGTTCGCAGATACGCAGTATTTT | CASSSPGLEFADTQYF
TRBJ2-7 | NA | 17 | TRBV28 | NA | TGTGCCAGCACGACGGCGACAGCAGGGGACTATTCCTACGAGCAGTACTTC | CASTTATAGDYSYEQYF
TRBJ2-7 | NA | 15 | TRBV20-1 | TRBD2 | TGCAGTGCTTTTCAGACTAGCGGGAGTGTCTATGAGCAGTACTTC | CSAFQTSGSVYEQYF
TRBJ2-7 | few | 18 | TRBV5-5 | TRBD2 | TGTGCCAGCAGCTTGGAACTAGCGGGAGGGCCGAGCCTCCACGAGCAGTACTTC | CASSLELAGGPSLHEQYF
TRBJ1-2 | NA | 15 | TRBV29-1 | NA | TGCAGCGTTGAAGATAAGCGGGTGCTCGGCTATGGCTACACCTTC | CSVEDKRVLGYGYTF
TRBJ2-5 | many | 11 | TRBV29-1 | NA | TGCAGCGTTGCGCAGCTAGAGACCCAGTACTTC | CSVAQLETQYF
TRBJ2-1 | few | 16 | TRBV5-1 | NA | TGCGCCAGCAGCTTGGCTGGTCAGGGGTGGTACAATGAGCAGTTCTTC | CASSLAGQGWYNEQFF
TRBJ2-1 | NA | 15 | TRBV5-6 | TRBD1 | TGTGCCAGCAGCGCCTCGACAGGGTATAACAATGAGCAGTTCTTC | CASSASTGYNNEQFF
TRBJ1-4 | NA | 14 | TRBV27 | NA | TGTGCCAGCAGTTTTGTGGGGAACCAGGAAAAACTGTTTTTT | CASSFVGNQEKLFF
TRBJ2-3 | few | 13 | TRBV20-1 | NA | TGCAGTGCTAGACTAGCGAGGACAGATACGCAGTATTTT | CSARLARTDTQYF
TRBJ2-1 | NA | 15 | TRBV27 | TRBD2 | TGTGCCAGCAGCCCCCGGGACTACACCTACAATGAGCAGTTCTTC | CASSPRDYTYNEQFF
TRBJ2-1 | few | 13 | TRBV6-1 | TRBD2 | TGTGCCAGCACACTAGCGGGAGGGAATGAGCAGTTCTTC | CASTLAGGNEQFF
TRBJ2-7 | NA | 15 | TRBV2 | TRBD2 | TGTGCCAGCAGTGGATTCCTAGCGGGGGCCTACGAGCAGTACTTC | CASSGFLAGAYEQYF
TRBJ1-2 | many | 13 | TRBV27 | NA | TGTGCCAGCGCGCCAGAGGATAACTATGGCTACACCTTC | CASAPEDNYGYTF
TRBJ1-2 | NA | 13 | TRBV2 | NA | TGTGCCAGAACCCAACAGGGCTCGTATGGCTACACCTTC | CARTQQGSYGYTF
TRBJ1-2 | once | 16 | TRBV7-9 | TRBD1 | TGTGCCAGCAGCTTAGCGGGCGGACAGGGGGCCGGTGGCTACACCTTC | CASSLAGGQGAGGYTF
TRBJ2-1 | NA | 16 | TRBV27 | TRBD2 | TGTGCCAGCAGTTCGGGACTAGCGGGAGCGGGGCGTGAGCAGTTCTTC | CASSSGLAGAGREQFF
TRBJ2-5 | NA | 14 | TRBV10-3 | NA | TGTGCCATCAGTGGGGAGCGGATACAAGAGACCCAGTACTTC | CAISGERIQETQYF
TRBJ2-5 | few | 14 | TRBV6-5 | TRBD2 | TGTGCCAGCAGCCGGAGGACTAGCCGAGAGACCCAGTACTTC | CASSRRTSRETQYF
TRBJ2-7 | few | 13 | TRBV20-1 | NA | TGCAGTGCTCCCCCTACAGGGAGCTACGAGCAGTACTTC | CSAPPTGSYEQYF
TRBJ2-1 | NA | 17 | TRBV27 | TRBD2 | TGTGCCAGCAGTTCAAATTCCGCGGGAGAGGGTTGGAATGAGCAGTTCTTC | CASSSNSAGEGWNEQFF
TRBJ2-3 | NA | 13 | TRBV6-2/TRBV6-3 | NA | TGTGCCAGCACCAAAGATGCTCCCGGTACGCAGTATTTT | CASTKDAPGTQYF
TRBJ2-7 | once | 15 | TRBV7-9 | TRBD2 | TGTGCCAGCAGCGCACTAGCGGGAGCCCTCTCCGAGCAGTACTTC | CASSALAGALSEQYF
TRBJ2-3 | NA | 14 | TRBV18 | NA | TGTGCCAGCTCACCACTTCCGGGGGCAGATACGCAGTATTTT | CASSPLPGADTQYF
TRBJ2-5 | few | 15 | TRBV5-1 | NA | TGCGCCAGCTCCCTGATTGGGGACCCTCAAGGGACCCAGTACTTC | CASSLIGDPQGTQYF
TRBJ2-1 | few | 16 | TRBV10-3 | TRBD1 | TGTGCCATCAGTGCCCCGGGGACAGGGGGAGGGAATGAGCAGTTCTTC | CAISAPGTGGGNEQFF
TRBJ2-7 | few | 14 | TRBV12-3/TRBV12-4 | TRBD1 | TGTGCCAGCAGTCAACGGGACAGTACCTACGAGCAGTACTTC | CASSQRDSTYEQYF
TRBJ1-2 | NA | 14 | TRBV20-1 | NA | TGCAGTGCTAGAGATAATAGGGAAGGCTCTGGCTACACCTTC | CSARDNREGSGYTF